The rows below give T cell receptor beta chains drawn from one sample of a study of blood T cell repertoires in COVID-19. Some clones are missing from TCRdb's copy, which holds only in-frame ones; the method was immunoSEQ multiplex PCR. The table records roughly 160,000 clones, approximately 79% of them present only once. The sequenced material came from peripheral blood. These TCRs come from a woman over 75 with acute or convalescent COVID-19. CDR3s include the opening cysteine and the closing phenylalanine or tryptophan. The D gene is left open where the match is weak. Clone size is shown for a subset of rows, as once, few, many or a class of expanded clone.

-	13	TRBJ1-1	-	TRBV12-3/TRBV12-4	CASSLQGRGEAFF	TGTGCCAGCAGTTTACAGGGCAGGGGCGAAGCTTTCTTT
TRBD2	16	TRBJ2-3	once	TRBV5-1	CASSAGLAGATDTQYF	TGCGCCAGCAGCGCTGGACTAGCGGGGGCCACAGATACGCAGTATTTT
-	13	TRBJ2-2	-	TRBV19	CASRPGMSGELFF	TGTGCCAGTAGGCCAGGGATGTCGGGGGAGCTGTTTTTT
TRBD2	14	TRBJ2-1	-	TRBV7-2	CASSLGREGVEQFF	TGTGCCAGCAGCTTAGGGCGGGAGGGGGTTGAGCAGTTCTTC
-	14	TRBJ2-2	-	TRBV19	CASSIALYTGELFF	TGTGCCAGTAGTATAGCACTCTACACCGGGGAGCTGTTTTTT
TRBD1	15	TRBJ2-5	medium-sized	TRBV3-1/TRBV3-2	CASSRTGMGGETQYF	TGTGCCAGCAGCCGGACAGGGATGGGGGGAGAGACCCAGTACTTC
-	15	TRBJ2-4	-	TRBV7-2	CASSLDSTSKNIQYF	TGTGCCAGCAGCCTAGATAGTACTTCCAAAAACATTCAGTACTTC
-	15	TRBJ1-5	-	TRBV19	CASKVGSGGFQPQHF	TGTGCCAGTAAGGTTGGTTCTGGGGGCTTTCAGCCCCAGCATTTT
-	15	TRBJ2-1	-	TRBV6-5	CASKKEAGRLNEQFF	TGTGCCAGCAAAAAAGAGGCGGGGCGACTTAATGAGCAGTTCTTC
-	15	TRBJ1-2	-	TRBV19	CASSTTPGTPYGYTF	TGTGCCAGTAGTACAACCCCCGGGACACCCTATGGCTACACCTTC